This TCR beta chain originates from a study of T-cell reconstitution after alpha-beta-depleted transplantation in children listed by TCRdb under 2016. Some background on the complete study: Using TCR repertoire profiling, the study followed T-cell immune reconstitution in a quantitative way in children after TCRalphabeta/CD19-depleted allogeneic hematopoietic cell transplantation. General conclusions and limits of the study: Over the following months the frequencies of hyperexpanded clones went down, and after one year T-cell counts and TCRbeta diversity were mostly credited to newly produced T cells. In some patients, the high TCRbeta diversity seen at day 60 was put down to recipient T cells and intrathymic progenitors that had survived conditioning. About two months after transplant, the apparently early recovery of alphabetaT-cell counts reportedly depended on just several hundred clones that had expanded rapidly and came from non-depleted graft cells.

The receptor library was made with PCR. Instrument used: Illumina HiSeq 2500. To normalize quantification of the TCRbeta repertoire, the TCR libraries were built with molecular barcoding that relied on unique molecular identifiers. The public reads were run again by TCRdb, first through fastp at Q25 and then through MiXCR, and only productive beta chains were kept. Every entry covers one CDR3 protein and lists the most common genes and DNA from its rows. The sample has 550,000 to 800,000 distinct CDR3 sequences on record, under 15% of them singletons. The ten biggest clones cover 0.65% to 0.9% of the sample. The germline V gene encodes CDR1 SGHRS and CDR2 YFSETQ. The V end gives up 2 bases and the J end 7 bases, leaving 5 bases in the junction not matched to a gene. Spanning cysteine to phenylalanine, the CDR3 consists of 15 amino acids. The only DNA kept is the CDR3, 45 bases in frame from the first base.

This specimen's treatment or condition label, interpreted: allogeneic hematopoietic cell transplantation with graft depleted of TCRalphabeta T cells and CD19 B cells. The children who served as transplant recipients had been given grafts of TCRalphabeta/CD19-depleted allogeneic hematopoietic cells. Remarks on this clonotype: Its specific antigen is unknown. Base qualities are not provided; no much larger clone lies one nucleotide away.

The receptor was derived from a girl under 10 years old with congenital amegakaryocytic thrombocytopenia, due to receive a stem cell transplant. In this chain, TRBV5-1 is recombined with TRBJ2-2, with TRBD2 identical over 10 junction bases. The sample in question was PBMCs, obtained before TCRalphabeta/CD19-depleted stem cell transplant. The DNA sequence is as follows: TGCGCCAGCAGCTTCCCTAGCGGGAGTATCGGGGAGCTGTTTTTT. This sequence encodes CASSFPSGSIGELFF. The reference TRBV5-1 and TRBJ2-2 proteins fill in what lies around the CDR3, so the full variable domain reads KAGVTQTPRYLIKTRGQQVTLSCSPISGHRSVSWYQQTPGQGLQFLFEYFSETQRNKGNFPGRFSGRQFSNSRSEMNVSTLELGDSALYLCASSFPSGSIGELFFGEGSRLTVL.